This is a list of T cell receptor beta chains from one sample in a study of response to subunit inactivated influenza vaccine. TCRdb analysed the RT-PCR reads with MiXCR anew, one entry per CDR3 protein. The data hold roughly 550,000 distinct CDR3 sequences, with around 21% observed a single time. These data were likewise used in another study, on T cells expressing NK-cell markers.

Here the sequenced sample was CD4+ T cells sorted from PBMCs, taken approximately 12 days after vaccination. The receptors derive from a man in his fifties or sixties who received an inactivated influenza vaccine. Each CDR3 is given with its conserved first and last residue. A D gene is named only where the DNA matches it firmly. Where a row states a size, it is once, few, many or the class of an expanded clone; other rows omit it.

CDR3aa: CASSSDRGYGYTF
CDR3nt: TGCGCCAGCAGCTCGGACAGGGGTTATGGCTACACCTTC
j_gene: TRBJ1-2
len: 13
d_gene: TRBD1
abundance: NA
v_gene: TRBV5-1

CDR3aa: CSASHEYGGGGETQYF
CDR3nt: TGCAGTGCTAGCCACGAGTATGGGGGGGGAGGAGAGACCCAGTACTTC
j_gene: TRBJ2-5
len: 16
d_gene: TRBD2
abundance: NA
v_gene: TRBV20-1

CDR3aa: CSARATPGGLDTQYF
CDR3nt: TGCAGTGCTAGAGCAACTCCCGGGGGGTTGGATACGCAGTATTTT
j_gene: TRBJ2-3
len: 15
d_gene: TRBD2
abundance: NA
v_gene: TRBV20-1

CDR3aa: CASSYSSGNGYTF
CDR3nt: TGTGCCAGCAGTTACTCGAGTGGAAATGGCTACACCTTC
j_gene: TRBJ1-2
len: 13
d_gene: NA
abundance: NA
v_gene: TRBV6-2/TRBV6-3

CDR3aa: CASSPPWGRRGDTQYF
CDR3nt: TGTGCCAGCTCACCACCTTGGGGACGAAGGGGAGATACGCAGTATTTT
j_gene: TRBJ2-3
len: 16
d_gene: NA
abundance: NA
v_gene: TRBV18

CDR3aa: CASSNGAGDGTDTQYF
CDR3nt: TGTGCCAGCAGTAACGGGGCGGGAGATGGAACAGATACGCAGTATTTT
j_gene: TRBJ2-3
len: 16
d_gene: TRBD2
abundance: NA
v_gene: TRBV6-5

CDR3aa: CSVASRSSGNEQYF
CDR3nt: TGCAGCGTTGCATCTCGTTCTAGCGGGAACGAGCAGTACTTC
j_gene: TRBJ2-7
len: 14
d_gene: TRBD2
abundance: NA
v_gene: TRBV29-1

CDR3aa: CASNRAGLANEQFF
CDR3nt: TGTGCCAGCAACAGAGCTGGACTAGCGAATGAGCAGTTCTTC
j_gene: TRBJ2-1
len: 14
d_gene: TRBD2
abundance: few
v_gene: TRBV7-9

CDR3aa: CASSAAGSQETQYF
CDR3nt: TGTGCCAGCAGTGCCGCCGGATCCCAAGAGACCCAGTACTTC
j_gene: TRBJ2-5
len: 14
d_gene: NA
abundance: NA
v_gene: TRBV25-1

CDR3aa: CASSSLTSRGELFF
CDR3nt: TGTGCCAGCAGTTCTTTGACTAGCCGCGGGGAGCTGTTTTTT
j_gene: TRBJ2-2
len: 14
d_gene: TRBD2
abundance: NA
v_gene: TRBV6-2/TRBV6-3

CDR3aa: CASSLNSLMNTEAFF
CDR3nt: TGTGCCAGCAGCTTGAATTCCCTCATGAACACTGAAGCTTTCTTT
j_gene: TRBJ1-1
len: 15
d_gene: NA
abundance: few
v_gene: TRBV5-6

CDR3aa: CASSRAKTAEQYF
CDR3nt: TGTGCCAGCTCCCGAGCTAAGACAGCCGAGCAGTACTTC
j_gene: TRBJ2-7
len: 13
d_gene: NA
abundance: few
v_gene: TRBV18

CDR3aa: CASSRTGGWYGYTF
CDR3nt: TGTGCCAGCAGCAGAACAGGGGGTTGGTATGGCTACACCTTC
j_gene: TRBJ1-2
len: 14
d_gene: TRBD1
abundance: few
v_gene: TRBV28

CDR3aa: CASCQGGSNQPQHF
CDR3nt: TGTGCCAGCTGCCAGGGGGGTAGCAATCAGCCCCAGCATTTT
j_gene: TRBJ1-5
len: 14
d_gene: TRBD1
abundance: few
v_gene: TRBV6-1

CDR3aa: CASSLGRGPMNTEAFF
CDR3nt: TGCGCCAGCAGCTTGGGCAGGGGACCCATGAACACTGAAGCTTTCTTT
j_gene: TRBJ1-1
len: 16
d_gene: NA
abundance: NA
v_gene: TRBV5-1

CDR3aa: CAITMTGGEGGYTF
CDR3nt: TGTGCCATCACCATGACAGGGGGCGAGGGTGGCTACACCTTC
j_gene: TRBJ1-2
len: 14
d_gene: TRBD1
abundance: many
v_gene: TRBV10-3

CDR3aa: CASSLRIAGEEQYF
CDR3nt: TGTGCCAGCAGCTTAAGAATAGCGGGAGAAGAGCAGTACTTC
j_gene: TRBJ2-7
len: 14
d_gene: TRBD2
abundance: few
v_gene: TRBV11-2

CDR3aa: CASSLGLDNYEQYF
CDR3nt: TGCGCCAGCAGCTTGGGGTTAGACAACTACGAGCAGTACTTC
j_gene: TRBJ2-7
len: 14
d_gene: NA
abundance: NA
v_gene: TRBV5-1